One sample yielded the 4 T cell receptor beta chains listed below, sequenced in a study of Graves' ophthalmopathy and Graves' hyperthyroidism. Amplification targeted the TCR beta CDR3 regions, with RNA transcripts as the source material. RT-PCR with HTBI primers came first, then second-round multiplex PCR. MiXCR, applied by TCRdb to the multiplex PCR reads, yields one record per CDR3 protein. Altogether roughly 400,000 distinct CDR3 sequences are present, 15% being singletons, with the ten largest covering 7%. The sequenced material came from peripheral blood. The receptors derive from a woman aged 18 to 35 with stable Graves' hyperthyroidism.

This clonotype was detected ten times or more. In DNA form, the CDR3 reads TGTGCCAGCAGCCCCCAGGGACTAGCGGGGAACCAAGAGACCCAGTACTTC. Translating it yields CASSPQGLAGNQETQYF. The chain joins TRBV9 to TRBJ2-5; 13 bases are shared with TRBD2. The CDR3 runs 17 residues. The V segment lost 4 bases and the J segment 0 bases; nucleotides outside the gene matches: 6. Germline V gives CDR1 SGDLS, CDR2 YYNGEE.

The chain links TRBV7-2 to TRBJ2-2; D ambiguous. Trimming took 2 bases from V and 6 from J, leaving 10 bases between them. Germline CDR1 is SGHTA and CDR2 is FQGNSA. The CDR3 sequence is 14 residues long. The CDR3 region is CASSLLGIPGELFF. DNA of the CDR3: TGTGCCAGCAGCTTATTGGGGATCCCCGGGGAGCTGTTTTTT.

This clonotype was counted many times. The chain recombines TRBV6-2 or TRBV6-3 with TRBJ1-1; weak D call: TRBD1 (6 bases). Germline lookup yields CDR1 MNHEY and CDR2 SVGEGT. V was cut by 4 bases and J by 4 bases, with 13 bases left in between. The CDR3 length is 14 residues. DNA of the CDR3: TGTGCCAGCAGTTCCCTCCTGGGGGCCACTGAAGCTTTCTTT. It specifies CASSSLLGATEAFF.

The sample holds many counts of this clonotype. The chain links TRBV6-2 or TRBV6-3 to TRBJ2-5, with D possibly TRBD1 on 5 matching bases. The CDR3 sequence is 13 residues long. The germline gives CDR1 MNHEY, CDR2 SVGEGT. The ends were cut back, 4 bases at V and 4 bases at J, with 10 bases in the middle. The CDR3 DNA sequence: TGTGCCAGCAGTTCGCTAGGGGCAGAGACCCAGTACTTC. Translated: CASSSLGAETQYF.